This T cell receptor beta chain came from a study of cytomegalovirus exposure and HLA in healthy donors. Of note for this clone: As yet, its antigen is unknown.

The donors comprised healthy bone marrow donors. V gave up 6 bases and J gave up 8 bases; unmatched junction bases: 10. Germline values: CDR1 ENHRY, CDR2 SYGVKD. There are 14 residues in the CDR3. Primers: 60 Vbeta forward and 13 Jbeta reverse. Using immunoSEQ multiplex PCR, the repertoire was profiled, and TCRdb retains in-frame clones only, with some absent. The table for this sample gives 100,000 to 150,000 clones. Study-wide results and caveats: It was assumed in the presence/absence analyses that sequencing depth was roughly uniform across donors. Most of the TCR beta V segments (in an earlier analysis) were productive either about 87% or about 30% of the time. Through in vitro validation, a few CMV-associated chains were shown to be specific for CMV antigens.

This receptor was obtained from a man aged 18 to 29 in good health and CMV-seronegative. The V and J genes are TRBV10-3 and TRBJ2-1; 7 bases fit TRBD2. Material for sequencing was PBMCs. CDR3: CAISQKGGLDEQFF. As DNA, the CDR3 is TGTGCCATCAGCCAAAAGGGAGGGCTGGATGAGCAGTTCTTC.